Listed below are T cell receptor beta chains from one sample, sequenced in a study of blood T cell repertoires in COVID-19. This table comes from immunoSEQ multiplex PCR, and its TCRdb copy is limited to in-frame clones, with some not included. This table has under 250,000 clones, more than 75% appearing once. The sample comprised peripheral blood. Every receptor here comes from a woman in her sixties or seventies with active or convalescent COVID-19. Both conserved end residues are part of each CDR3. D genes are given only for firm matches. Rows give clone size only sometimes, using once, few, many, or a class for an expanded clone.

CDR3 length: 15
V gene: TRBV6-5
clone size: -
D gene: -
J gene: TRBJ2-3
CDR3 protein: CASSFERFVTDTQYF
CDR3 DNA: TGTGCCAGCAGTTTCGAGAGATTCGTCACAGATACGCAGTATTTT

CDR3 length: 15
V gene: TRBV28
clone size: once
D gene: TRBD1
J gene: TRBJ1-5
CDR3 protein: CASSYQGGQGEPQHF
CDR3 DNA: TGTGCCAGCAGTTACCAAGGGGGTCAGGGGGAGCCCCAGCATTTT

CDR3 length: 15
V gene: TRBV2
clone size: -
D gene: -
J gene: TRBJ2-4
CDR3 protein: CASSEESLHQNIQYF
CDR3 DNA: TGTGCCAGCAGTGAAGAAAGCCTCCACCAAAACATTCAGTACTTC

CDR3 length: 13
V gene: TRBV6-5
clone size: -
D gene: TRBD1
J gene: TRBJ1-2
CDR3 protein: CATARDSGDGYTF
CDR3 DNA: TGTGCCACAGCGCGGGACAGTGGAGACGGCTACACCTTC

CDR3 length: 21
V gene: TRBV7-9
clone size: -
D gene: -
J gene: TRBJ1-6
CDR3 protein: CASTFELTPGTPGRDNSPLHF
CDR3 DNA: TGTGCCAGCACCTTCGAACTAACCCCCGGGACACCAGGGAGGGATAATTCACCCCTCCACTTT

CDR3 length: 14
V gene: TRBV19
clone size: -
D gene: TRBD2
J gene: TRBJ2-1
CDR3 protein: CASSNAGGPREQFF
CDR3 DNA: TGTGCCAGTAGTAACGCGGGGGGGCCTCGGGAGCAGTTCTTC

CDR3 length: 17
V gene: TRBV21-1
clone size: -
D gene: -
J gene: TRBJ1-5
CDR3 protein: CASSKVGRGQLNQPQHF
CDR3 DNA: TGTGCCAGCAGCAAAGTGGGAAGGGGACAGCTCAATCAGCCCCAGCATTTT

CDR3 length: 16
V gene: TRBV15
clone size: once
D gene: TRBD1
J gene: TRBJ1-1
CDR3 protein: CATSRARQGAKAEAFF
CDR3 DNA: TGTGCCACCAGCAGAGCGAGACAGGGGGCAAAGGCTGAAGCTTTCTTT

CDR3 length: 15
V gene: TRBV7-2
clone size: -
D gene: -
J gene: TRBJ1-1
CDR3 protein: CASSLRRGLDSEAFF
CDR3 DNA: TGTGCCAGCAGCTTACGTAGGGGGTTAGATTCTGAAGCTTTCTTT

CDR3 length: 17
V gene: TRBV5-1
clone size: few
D gene: -
J gene: TRBJ1-2
CDR3 protein: CASSPTPRPQGGYGYTF
CDR3 DNA: TGCGCCAGCAGCCCAACCCCGAGGCCCCAAGGGGGCTATGGCTACACCTTC

CDR3 length: 15
V gene: TRBV7-6
clone size: -
D gene: TRBD2
J gene: TRBJ2-7
CDR3 protein: CASSPRLAGVHEQYF
CDR3 DNA: TGTGCCAGCAGCCCCCGTCTAGCGGGGGTCCACGAGCAGTACTTC

CDR3 length: 13
V gene: TRBV3-1/TRBV3-2
clone size: -
D gene: -
J gene: TRBJ1-1
CDR3 protein: CASSPLLATEAFF
CDR3 DNA: TGTGCCAGCAGCCCTTTACTAGCCACTGAAGCTTTCTTT

CDR3 length: 13
V gene: TRBV10-3
clone size: -
D gene: -
J gene: TRBJ1-1
CDR3 protein: CAISEQDNTEAFF
CDR3 DNA: TGTGCCATCAGTGAACAGGATAACACTGAAGCTTTCTTT

CDR3 length: 14
V gene: TRBV6-5
clone size: -
D gene: -
J gene: TRBJ1-5
CDR3 protein: CASKQDRRNQPQHF
CDR3 DNA: TGTGCCAGCAAGCAAGATCGTCGCAATCAGCCCCAGCATTTT

CDR3 length: 15
V gene: TRBV7-2
clone size: -
D gene: TRBD2
J gene: TRBJ2-5
CDR3 protein: CASSLSSGGQETQYF
CDR3 DNA: TGTGCCAGCAGCTTAAGTAGCGGGGGCCAAGAGACCCAGTACTTC

CDR3 length: 15
V gene: TRBV11-2
clone size: -
D gene: TRBD1
J gene: TRBJ1-1
CDR3 protein: CASSRRGTGGTEAFF
CDR3 DNA: TGTGCCAGCAGCCGTAGGGGGACAGGGGGGACTGAAGCTTTCTTT

CDR3 length: 14
V gene: TRBV5-1
clone size: -
D gene: -
J gene: TRBJ2-3
CDR3 protein: CASRKEISTDTQYF
CDR3 DNA: TGCGCCAGCAGAAAGGAGATTAGCACAGATACGCAGTATTTT